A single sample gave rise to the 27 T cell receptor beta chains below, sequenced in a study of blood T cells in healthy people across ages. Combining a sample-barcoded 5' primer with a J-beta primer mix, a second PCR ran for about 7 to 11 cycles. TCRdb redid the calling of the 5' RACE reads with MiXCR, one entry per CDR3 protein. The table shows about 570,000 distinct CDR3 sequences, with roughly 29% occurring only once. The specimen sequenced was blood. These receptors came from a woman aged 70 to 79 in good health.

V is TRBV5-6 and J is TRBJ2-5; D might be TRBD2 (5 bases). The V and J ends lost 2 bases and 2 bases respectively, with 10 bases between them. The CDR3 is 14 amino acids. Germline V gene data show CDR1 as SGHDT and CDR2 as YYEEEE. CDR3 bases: TGTGCCAGCAGCTTTCCGGAGGATCAAGAGACCCAGTACTTC. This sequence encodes CASSFPEDQETQYF.

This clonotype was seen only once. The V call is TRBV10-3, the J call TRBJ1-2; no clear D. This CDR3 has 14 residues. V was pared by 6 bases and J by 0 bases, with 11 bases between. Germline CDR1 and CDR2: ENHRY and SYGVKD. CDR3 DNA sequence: TGTGCCATCAGAAAGGAGTTTGCTAACTATGGCTACACCTTC. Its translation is CAIRKEFANYGYTF.

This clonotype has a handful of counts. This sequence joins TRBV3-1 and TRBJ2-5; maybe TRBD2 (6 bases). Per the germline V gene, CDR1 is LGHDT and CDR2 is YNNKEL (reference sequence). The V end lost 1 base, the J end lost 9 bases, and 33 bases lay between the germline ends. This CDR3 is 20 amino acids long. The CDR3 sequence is CASSQGTIAGGSTAGGAQYF. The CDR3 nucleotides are TGTGCCAGCAGCCAAGGAACGATTGCCGGAGGCTCAACCGCCGGAGGGGCCCAGTACTTC.

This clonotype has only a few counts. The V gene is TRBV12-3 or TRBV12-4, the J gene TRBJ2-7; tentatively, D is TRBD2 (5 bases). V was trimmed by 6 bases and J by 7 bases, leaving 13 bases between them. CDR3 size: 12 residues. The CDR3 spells CASRGPSGEQYF. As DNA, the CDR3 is TGTGCCAGCAGAGGCCCCTCGGGGGAGCAGTACTTC.

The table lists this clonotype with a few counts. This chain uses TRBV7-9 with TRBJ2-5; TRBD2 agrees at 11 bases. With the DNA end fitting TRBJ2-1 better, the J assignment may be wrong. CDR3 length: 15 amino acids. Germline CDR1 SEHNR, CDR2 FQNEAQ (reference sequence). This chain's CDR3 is CASSLAGTSGNEQFF. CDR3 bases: TGTGCCAGCTCATTGGCCGGGACTAGCGGCAATGAGCAGTTCTTC.

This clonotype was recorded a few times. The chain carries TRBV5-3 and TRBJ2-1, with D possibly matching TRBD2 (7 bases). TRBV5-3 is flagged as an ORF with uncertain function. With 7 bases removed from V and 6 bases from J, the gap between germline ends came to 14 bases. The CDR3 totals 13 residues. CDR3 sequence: CARGGGLCNEQFF. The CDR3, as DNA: TGTGCCAGAGGGGGGGGCCTGTGCAATGAGCAGTTCTTC.

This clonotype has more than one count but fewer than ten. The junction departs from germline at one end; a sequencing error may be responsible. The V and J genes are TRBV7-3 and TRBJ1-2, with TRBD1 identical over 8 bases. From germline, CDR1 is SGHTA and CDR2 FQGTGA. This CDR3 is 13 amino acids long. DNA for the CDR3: TGTGCCAGCAGCCCCGAATCGACAGGGGCGAAGTCCTTC. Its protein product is CASSPESTGAKSF.

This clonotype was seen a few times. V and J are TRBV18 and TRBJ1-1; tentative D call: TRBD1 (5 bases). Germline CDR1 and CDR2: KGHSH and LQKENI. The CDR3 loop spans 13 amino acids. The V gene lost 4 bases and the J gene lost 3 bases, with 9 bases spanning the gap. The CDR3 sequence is CASSLQVDTEAFF. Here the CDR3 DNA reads TGTGCCAGCTCACTACAGGTCGACACTGAAGCTTTCTTT.

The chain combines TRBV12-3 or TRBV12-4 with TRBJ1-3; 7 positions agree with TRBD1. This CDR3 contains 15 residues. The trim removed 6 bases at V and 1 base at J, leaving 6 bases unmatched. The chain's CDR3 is CASRWTGLSGNTIYF. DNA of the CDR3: TGTGCCAGCAGGTGGACAGGCCTTTCTGGAAACACCATATATTTT.

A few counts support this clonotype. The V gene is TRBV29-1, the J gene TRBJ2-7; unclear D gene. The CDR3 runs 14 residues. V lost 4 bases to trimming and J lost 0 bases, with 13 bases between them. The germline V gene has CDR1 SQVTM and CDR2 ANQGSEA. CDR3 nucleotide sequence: TGCAGCGTTGCTGGCACGCCTGGCTCCTACGAGCAGTACTTC. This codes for CSVAGTPGSYEQYF.

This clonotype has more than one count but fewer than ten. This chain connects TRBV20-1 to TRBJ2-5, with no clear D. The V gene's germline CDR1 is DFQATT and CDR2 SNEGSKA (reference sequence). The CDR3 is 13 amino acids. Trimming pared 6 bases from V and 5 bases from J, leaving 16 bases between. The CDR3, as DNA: TGCAGTGCGTCTCAGGAAGAGGTGGAGACCCAGTACTTC. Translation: CSASQEEVETQYF.

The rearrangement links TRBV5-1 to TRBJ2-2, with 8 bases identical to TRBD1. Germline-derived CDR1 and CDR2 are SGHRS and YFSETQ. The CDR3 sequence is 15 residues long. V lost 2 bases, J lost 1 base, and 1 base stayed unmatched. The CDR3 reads CASSFGQGNTGELFF. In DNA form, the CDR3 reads TGCGCCAGCAGCTTTGGACAGGGGAACACCGGGGAGCTGTTTTTT.

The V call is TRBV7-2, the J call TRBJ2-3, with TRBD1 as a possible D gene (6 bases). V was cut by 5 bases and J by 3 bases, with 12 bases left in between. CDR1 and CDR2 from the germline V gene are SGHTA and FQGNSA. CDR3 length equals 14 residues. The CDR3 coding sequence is TGTGCCAGCAGCCTACAGACAGGTACAGATACGCAGTATTTT. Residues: CASSLQTGTDTQYF.

CDR3 amino acids: CASSQDWTTLETQYF. CDR3 DNA: TGCGCCAGCAGCCAAGATTGGACTACCCTAGAGACCCAGTACTTC. V usage is TRBV4-3 and J usage is TRBJ2-1; tentative D call: TRBD2 (6 bases). The J call is in doubt because the DNA end fits TRBJ2-5 better. The CDR3 has 15 residues. Germline V lookup: CDR1 LGHNA, CDR2 YSLEER.

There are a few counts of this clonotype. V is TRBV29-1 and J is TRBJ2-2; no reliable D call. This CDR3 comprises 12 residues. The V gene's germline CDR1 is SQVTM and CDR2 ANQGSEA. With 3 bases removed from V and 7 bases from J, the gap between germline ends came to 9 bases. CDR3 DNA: TGCAGCGTTGAGGGGTGGAACGGGGAGCTGTTTTTT. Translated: CSVEGWNGELFF.

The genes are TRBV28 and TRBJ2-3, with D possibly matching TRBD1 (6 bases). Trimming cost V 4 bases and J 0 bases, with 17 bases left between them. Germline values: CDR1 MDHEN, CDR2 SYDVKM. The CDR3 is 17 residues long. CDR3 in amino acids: CASSWGQGHLSTDTQYF. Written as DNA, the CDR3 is TGTGCCAGCAGTTGGGGCCAGGGACACCTTAGCACAGATACGCAGTATTTT.

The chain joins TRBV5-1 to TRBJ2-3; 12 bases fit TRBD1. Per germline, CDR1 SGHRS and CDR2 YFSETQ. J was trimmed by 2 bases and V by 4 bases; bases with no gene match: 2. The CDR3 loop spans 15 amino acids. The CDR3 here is CASSAGQGATDTQYF. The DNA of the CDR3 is TGCGCCAGCAGCGCGGGACAGGGGGCCACAGATACGCAGTATTTT.

DNA of the CDR3: TGCGCCAGCAGCTCGGGCGCGGGCGGCTCGAATGAGCAGTTCTTC. Protein product: CASSSGAGGSNEQFF. V and J are TRBV5-1 and TRBJ2-1; perhaps TRBD2 as D (5 bases). Trimming stripped 3 bases from V and 7 bases from J, with 17 bases between. CDR3 length: 15 amino acids. CDR1 SGHRS and CDR2 YFSETQ come from the germline V gene.

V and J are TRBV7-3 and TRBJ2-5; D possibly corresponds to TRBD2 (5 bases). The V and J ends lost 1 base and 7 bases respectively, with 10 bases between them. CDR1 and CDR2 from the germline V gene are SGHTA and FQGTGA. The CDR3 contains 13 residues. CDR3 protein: CASSLNEGGTQYF. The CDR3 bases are TGTGCCAGCAGCTTAAACGAAGGAGGGACCCAGTACTTC.

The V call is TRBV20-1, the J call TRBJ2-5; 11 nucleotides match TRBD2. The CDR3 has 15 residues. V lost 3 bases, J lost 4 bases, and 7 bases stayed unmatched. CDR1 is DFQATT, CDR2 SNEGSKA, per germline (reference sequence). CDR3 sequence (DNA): TGCAGTGCTAGGCGTAGCGGGGGGGCTGGAGAGACCCAGTACTTC. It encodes CSARRSGGAGETQYF.

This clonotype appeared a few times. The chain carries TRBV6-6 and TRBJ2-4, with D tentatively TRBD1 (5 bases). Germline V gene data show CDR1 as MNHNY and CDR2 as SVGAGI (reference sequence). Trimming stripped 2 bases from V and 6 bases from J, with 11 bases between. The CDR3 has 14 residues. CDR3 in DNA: TGTGCCAGCAGTTACACACAGGCCGCAAACATTCAGTACTTC. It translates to CASSYTQAANIQYF.

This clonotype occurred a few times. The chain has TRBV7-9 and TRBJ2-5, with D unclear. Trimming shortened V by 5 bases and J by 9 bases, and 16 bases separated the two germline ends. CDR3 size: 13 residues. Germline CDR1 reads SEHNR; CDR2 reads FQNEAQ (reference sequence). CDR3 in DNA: TGTGCCAGCAGCGGCGCCCTTGGTCGGCCCCAGTACTTC. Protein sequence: CASSGALGRPQYF.

For the CDR3, the DNA is TGCAGTGCTAAAGGGACTAGCGGAAACTACAATGAGCAGTTCTTC. Translation gives CSAKGTSGNYNEQFF. The V call is TRBV20-1, the J call TRBJ2-1; TRBD2 agrees at 11 bases. Trimming at V came to 4 bases and at J to 3 bases, leaving 5 bases not matched to a gene. The CDR3 loop spans 15 amino acids. The germline V gene has CDR1 DFQATT and CDR2 SNEGSKA (reference sequence).

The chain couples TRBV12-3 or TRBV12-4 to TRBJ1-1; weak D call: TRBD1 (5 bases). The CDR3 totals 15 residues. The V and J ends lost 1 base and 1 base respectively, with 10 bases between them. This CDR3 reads CASSLVNGGNTEAFF. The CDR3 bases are TGTGCCAGCAGTTTAGTTAATGGGGGGAACACTGAAGCTTTCTTT.

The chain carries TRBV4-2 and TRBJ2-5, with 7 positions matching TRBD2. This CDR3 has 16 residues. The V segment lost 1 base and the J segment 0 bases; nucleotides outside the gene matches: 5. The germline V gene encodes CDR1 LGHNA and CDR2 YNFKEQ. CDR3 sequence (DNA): TGTGCCAGCAGCCAAGCTGGAGCGGGGTACCAAGAGACCCAGTACTTC. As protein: CASSQAGAGYQETQYF.

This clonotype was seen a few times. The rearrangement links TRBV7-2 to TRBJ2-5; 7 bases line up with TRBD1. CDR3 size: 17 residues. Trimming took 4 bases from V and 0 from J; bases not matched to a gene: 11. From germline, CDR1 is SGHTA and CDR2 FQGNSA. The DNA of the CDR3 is TGTGCCAGCAGCTCCCCCCGGGGACAGAGAAACCAAGAGACCCAGTACTTC. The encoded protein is CASSSPRGQRNQETQYF.

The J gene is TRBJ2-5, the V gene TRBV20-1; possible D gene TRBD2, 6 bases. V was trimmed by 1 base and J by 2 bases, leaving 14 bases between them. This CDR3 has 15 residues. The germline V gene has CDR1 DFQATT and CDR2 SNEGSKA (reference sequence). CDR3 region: CSARGRTGTQETQYF. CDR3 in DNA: TGCAGTGCTAGAGGGCGAACGGGGACTCAAGAGACCCAGTACTTC.